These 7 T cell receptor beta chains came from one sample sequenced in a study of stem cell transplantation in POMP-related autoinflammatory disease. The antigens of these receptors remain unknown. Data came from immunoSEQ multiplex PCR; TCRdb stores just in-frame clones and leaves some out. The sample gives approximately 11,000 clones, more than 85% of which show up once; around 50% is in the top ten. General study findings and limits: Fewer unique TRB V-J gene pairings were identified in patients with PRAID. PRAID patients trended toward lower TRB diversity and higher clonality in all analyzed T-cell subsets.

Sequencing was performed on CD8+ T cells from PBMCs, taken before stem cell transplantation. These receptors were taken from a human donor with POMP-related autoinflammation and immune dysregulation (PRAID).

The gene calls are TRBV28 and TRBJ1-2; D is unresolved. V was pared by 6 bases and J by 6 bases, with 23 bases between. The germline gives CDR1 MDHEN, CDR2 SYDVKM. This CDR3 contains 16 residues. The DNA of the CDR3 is TGTGCCAGCAGCCCCAAACACCAGGTGAGGCCCAATGGCTACACCTTC. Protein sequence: CASSPKHQVRPNGYTF.

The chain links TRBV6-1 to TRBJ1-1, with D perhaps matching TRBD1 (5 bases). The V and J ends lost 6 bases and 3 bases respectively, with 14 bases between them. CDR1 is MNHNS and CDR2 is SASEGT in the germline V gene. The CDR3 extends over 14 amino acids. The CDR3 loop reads CASSVVGEYTEAFF. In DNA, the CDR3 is TGTGCCAGCAGCGTGGTAGGGGAGTACACTGAAGCTTTCTTT.

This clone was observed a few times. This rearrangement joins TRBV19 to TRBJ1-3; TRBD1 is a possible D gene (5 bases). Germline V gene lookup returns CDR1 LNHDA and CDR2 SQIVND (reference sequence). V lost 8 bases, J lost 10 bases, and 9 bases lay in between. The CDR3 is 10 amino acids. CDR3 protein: CASWGGTIYF. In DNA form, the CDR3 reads TGTGCCAGTTGGGGGGGGACCATATATTTT.

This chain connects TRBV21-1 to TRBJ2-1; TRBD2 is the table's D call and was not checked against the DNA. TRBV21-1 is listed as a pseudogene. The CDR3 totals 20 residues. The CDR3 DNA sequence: TGTGCCAGCAGCAAAAGGCCCCTCTTGGAGCGGGCGAGCTCCTACAATGAGCAGTTCTTC. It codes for CASSKRPLLERASSYNEQFF.

The CDR3 DNA is TGTGCCAGCAGCCCCGGGACAGTCTATGGCTACACCTTC. Residues: CASSPGTVYGYTF. The rearrangement uses TRBV5-6 and TRBJ1-2, with 7 bases that match TRBD1. The trim removed 4 bases at V and 4 bases at J, leaving 4 bases unmatched. The germline gives CDR1 SGHDT, CDR2 YYEEEE. The CDR3 runs to 13 residues.

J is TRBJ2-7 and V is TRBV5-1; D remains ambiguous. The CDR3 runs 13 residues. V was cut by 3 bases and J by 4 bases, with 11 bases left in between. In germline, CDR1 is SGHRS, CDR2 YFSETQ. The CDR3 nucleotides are TGCGCCAGCAGCTGGACCCCCGGTTACGAGCAGTACTTC. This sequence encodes CASSWTPGYEQYF. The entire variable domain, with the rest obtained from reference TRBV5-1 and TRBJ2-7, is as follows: KAGVTQTPRYLIKTRGQQVTLSCSPISGHRSVSWYQQTPGQGLQFLFEYFSETQRNKGNFPGRFSGRQFSNSRSEMNVSTLELGDSALYLCASSWTPGYEQYFGPGTRLTVT.

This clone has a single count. CDR3 coding DNA: TGTGCCAGTAGTATAGGCCGCGGGGGAGACAATGAGCAGTTCTTC. Amino acids: CASSIGRGGDNEQFF. The chain combines TRBV19 with TRBJ2-1; 7 positions agree with TRBD2. V lost 1 base and J lost 5; bases outside the gene matches: 5. Looked up from germline, CDR1 is LNHDA and CDR2 is SQIVND (reference sequence). The CDR3 contains 15 residues.